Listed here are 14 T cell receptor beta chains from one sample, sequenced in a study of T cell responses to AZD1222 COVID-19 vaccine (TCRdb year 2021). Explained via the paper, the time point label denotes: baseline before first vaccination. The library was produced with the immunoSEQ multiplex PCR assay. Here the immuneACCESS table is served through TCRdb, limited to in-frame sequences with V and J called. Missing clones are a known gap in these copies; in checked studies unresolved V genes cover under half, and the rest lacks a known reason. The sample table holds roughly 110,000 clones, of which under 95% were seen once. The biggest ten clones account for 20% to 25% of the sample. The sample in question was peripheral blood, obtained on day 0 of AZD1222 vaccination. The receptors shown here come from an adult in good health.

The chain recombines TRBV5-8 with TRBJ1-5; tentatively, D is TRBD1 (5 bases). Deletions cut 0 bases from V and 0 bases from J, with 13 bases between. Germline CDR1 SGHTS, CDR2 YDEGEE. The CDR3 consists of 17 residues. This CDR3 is CASSLGQGEYSNQPQHF. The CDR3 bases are TGTGCCAGCAGCTTGGGCCAGGGTGAATATAGCAATCAGCCCCAGCATTTT.

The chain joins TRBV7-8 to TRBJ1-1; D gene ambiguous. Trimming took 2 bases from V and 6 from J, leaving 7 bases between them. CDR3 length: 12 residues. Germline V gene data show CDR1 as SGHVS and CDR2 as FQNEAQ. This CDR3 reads CASSLSHAEAFF. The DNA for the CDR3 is TGTGCCAGCAGCTTATCCCACGCTGAAGCTTTCTTT.

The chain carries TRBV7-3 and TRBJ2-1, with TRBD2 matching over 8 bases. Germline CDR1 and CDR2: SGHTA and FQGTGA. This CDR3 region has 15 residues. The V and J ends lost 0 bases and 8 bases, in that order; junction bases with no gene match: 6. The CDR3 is CASSLTSSGQDEQFF. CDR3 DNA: TGTGCCAGCAGCTTAACTTCTAGCGGGCAGGATGAGCAGTTCTTC.

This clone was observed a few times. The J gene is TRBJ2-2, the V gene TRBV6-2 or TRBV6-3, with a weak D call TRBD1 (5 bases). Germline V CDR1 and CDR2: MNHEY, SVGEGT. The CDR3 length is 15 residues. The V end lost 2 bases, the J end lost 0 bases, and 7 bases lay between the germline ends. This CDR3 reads CASSYGRANTGELFF. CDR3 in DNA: TGTGCCAGCAGTTACGGCAGGGCGAACACCGGGGAGCTGTTTTTT.

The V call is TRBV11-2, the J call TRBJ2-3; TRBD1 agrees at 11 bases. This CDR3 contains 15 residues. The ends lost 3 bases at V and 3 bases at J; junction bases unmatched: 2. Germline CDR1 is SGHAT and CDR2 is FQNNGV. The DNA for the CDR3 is TGTGCCAGCAGCTTGGACAGGGGGCGTACAGATACGCAGTATTTT. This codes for CASSLDRGRTDTQYF.

CDR3 in amino acids: CASRYGRLGSPLHF. The CDR3 region has the DNA TGTGCCAGCAGATACGGTCGCCTGGGTTCACCCCTCCACTTT. The chain has TRBV21-1 and TRBJ1-6. TRBV21-1 constitutes a pseudogene. The CDR3 is 14 residues long.

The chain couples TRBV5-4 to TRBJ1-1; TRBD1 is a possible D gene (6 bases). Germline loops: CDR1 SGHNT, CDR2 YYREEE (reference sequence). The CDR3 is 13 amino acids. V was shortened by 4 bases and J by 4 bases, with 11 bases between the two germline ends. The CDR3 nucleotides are TGTGCCAGCAGCCTACAGGGTACCACTGAAGCTTTCTTT. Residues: CASSLQGTTEAFF.

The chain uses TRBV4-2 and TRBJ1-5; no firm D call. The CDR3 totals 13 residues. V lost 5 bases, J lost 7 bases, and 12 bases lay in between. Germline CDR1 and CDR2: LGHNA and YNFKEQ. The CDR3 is CASSGLLGQPQHF. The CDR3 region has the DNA TGTGCCAGCAGCGGCCTCCTTGGGCAGCCCCAGCATTTT.

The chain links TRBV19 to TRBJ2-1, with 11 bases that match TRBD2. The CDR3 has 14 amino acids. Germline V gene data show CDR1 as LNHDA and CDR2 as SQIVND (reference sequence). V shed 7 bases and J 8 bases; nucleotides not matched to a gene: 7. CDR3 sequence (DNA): TGTGCCAGTACGACTAGCGGGACGGCATATGAGCAGTTCTTC. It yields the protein CASTTSGTAYEQFF.

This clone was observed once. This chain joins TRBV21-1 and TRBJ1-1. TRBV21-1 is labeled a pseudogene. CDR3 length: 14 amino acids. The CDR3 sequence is CASCSWRENTEAFF. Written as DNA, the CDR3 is TGTGCCAGCTGCTCGTGGAGGGAGAACACTGAAGCTTTCTTT.

The CDR3 DNA sequence: TGTGCCAGCAGCTTGTTCAGGGGACTAGCAAGTAACTATGGCTACACCTTC. Its translation is CASSLFRGLASNYGYTF. The rearrangement joins TRBV5-4 to TRBJ1-2, with D possibly matching TRBD1 (6 bases). The CDR3 covers 17 residues. Looked up from germline, CDR1 is SGHNT and CDR2 is YYREEE (reference sequence). V lost 1 base and J 1 base, leaving 17 bases between the germline ends.

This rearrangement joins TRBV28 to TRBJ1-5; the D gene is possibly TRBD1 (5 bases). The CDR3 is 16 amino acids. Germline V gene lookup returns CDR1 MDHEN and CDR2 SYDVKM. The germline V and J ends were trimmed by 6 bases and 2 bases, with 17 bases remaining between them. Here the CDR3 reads CASSSFGGTGNQPQHF. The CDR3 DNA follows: TGTGCCAGCAGCTCGTTCGGGGGGACGGGCAATCAGCCCCAGCATTTT.

The chain's CDR3 is CASRTSGNEQFF. CDR3 nucleotide sequence: TGTGCCAGTCGGACTAGCGGCAATGAGCAGTTCTTC. The rearrangement uses TRBV6-6 and TRBJ2-1, with TRBD2 identical over 10 bases. The CDR3 has 12 amino acids. The germline CDR1 and CDR2 sequences are MNHNY and SVGAGI (reference sequence). V was clipped by 9 bases and J by 6 bases; unmatched bases: 2.

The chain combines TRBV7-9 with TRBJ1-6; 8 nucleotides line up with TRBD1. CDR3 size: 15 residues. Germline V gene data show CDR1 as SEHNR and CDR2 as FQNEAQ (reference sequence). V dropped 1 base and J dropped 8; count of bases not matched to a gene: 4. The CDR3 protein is CASSLDGQGDSPLHF. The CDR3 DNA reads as TGTGCCAGCAGCTTAGACGGACAGGGCGATTCACCCCTCCACTTT.